This T cell receptor (beta chain) emerged from a study of CD8 T cells in ankylosing spondylitis. This clonotype was detected ten times or more. The antigen remains undetermined. CDR3 length: 16 amino acids. The germline V gene encodes CDR1 SGHAT and CDR2 FQNNGV. The trim removed 5 bases at V and 2 bases at J, leaving 9 bases unmatched. General study results and limits: Existing reports had already noted some motif variants in reactive arthritis synovial fluid and blood.

TCRdb processed the 5' RACE reads anew with MiXCR; each CDR3 protein has one entry. The sample records more than 150,000 distinct CDR3 sequences, over 15% being singletons. The J gene is TRBJ2-3, the V gene TRBV11-2; the match to TRBD1 covers 8 bases. The origin of this receptor is a male donor aged 10-29 years with ankylosing spondylitis or in good health (not recorded which). The sample taken for sequencing was blood, either unsorted or a sorted T cell fraction (not recorded which). The CDR3, as DNA: TGTGCCAGCAGCCCCCGGACAGGGAGGCTCACAGATACGCAGTATTTT. Its protein product is CASSPRTGRLTDTQYF.